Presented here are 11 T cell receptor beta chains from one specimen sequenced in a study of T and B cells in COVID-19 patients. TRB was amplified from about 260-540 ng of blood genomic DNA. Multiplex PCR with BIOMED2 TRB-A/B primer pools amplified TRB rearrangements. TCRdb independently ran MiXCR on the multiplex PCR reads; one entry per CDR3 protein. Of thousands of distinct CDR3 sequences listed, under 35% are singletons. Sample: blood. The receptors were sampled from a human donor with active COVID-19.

The CDR3, as DNA: TGTGCCAGCAGCACACCTAGCACAGATACGCAGTATTTT. This gives the protein CASSTPSTDTQYF. The gene calls are TRBV4-2 and TRBJ2-3; D is unresolved. CDR1 and CDR2 from the germline V gene are LGHNA and YNFKEQ. Trimming left V 5 bases short and J 0 bases short, with 6 bases between. CDR3 size: 13 residues.

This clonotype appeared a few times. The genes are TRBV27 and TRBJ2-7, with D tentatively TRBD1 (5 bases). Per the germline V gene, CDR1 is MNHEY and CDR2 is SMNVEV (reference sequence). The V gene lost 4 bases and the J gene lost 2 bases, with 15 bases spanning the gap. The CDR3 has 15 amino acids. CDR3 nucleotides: TGTGCCAGCAGTTCCCTCCCCGACAGACCCTACGAGCAGTACTTC. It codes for CASSSLPDRPYEQYF.

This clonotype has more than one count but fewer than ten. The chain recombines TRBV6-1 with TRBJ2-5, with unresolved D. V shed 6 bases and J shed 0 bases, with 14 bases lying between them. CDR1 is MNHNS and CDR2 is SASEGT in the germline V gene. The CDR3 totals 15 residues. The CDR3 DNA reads TGTGCCAGCAGCCAAATACGTCAAAACCAAGAGACCCAGTACTTC. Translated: CASSQIRQNQETQYF.

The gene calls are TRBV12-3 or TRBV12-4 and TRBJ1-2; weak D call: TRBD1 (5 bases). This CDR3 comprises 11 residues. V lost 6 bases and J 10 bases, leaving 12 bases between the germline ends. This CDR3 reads CASRQGDHYTF. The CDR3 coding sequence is TGTGCCAGCAGGCAGGGAGACCACTACACCTTC.

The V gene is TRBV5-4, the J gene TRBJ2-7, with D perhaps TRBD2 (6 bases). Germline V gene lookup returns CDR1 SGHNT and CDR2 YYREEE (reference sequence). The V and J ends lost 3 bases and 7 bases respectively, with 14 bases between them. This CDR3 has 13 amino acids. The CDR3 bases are TGTGCCAGCAGCTCCACCTTCGCGGGGGAGCAGTACTTC. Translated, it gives CASSSTFAGEQYF.

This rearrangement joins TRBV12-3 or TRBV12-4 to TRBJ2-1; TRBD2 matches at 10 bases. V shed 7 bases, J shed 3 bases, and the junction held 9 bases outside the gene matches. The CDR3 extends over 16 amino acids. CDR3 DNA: TGTGCCAGCACCCACGGGGCTAGCGGGGGCTACAATGAGCAGTTCTTC. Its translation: CASTHGASGGYNEQFF.

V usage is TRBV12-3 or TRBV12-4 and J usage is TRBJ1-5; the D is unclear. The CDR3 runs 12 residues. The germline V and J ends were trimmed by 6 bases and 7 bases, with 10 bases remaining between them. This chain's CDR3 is CASRTSQQPQHF. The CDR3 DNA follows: TGTGCCAGCAGAACCTCCCAACAGCCCCAGCATTTT.

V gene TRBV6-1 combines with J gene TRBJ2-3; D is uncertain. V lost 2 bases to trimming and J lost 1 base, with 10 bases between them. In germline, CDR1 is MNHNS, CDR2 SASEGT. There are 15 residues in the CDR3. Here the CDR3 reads CASSERGSRTDTQYF. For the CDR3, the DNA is TGTGCCAGCAGTGAACGTGGGTCCCGCACAGATACGCAGTATTTT.

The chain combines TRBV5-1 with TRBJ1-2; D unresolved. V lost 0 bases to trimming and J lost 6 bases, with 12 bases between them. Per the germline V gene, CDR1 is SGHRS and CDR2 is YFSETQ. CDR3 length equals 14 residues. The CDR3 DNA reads TGCGCCAGCAGCTTGGTGAGTTTAGACCATGGCTACACCTTC. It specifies CASSLVSLDHGYTF.

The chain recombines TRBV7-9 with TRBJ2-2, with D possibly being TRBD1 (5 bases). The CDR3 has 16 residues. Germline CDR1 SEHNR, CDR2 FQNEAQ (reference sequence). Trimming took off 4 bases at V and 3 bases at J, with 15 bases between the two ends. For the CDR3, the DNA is TGTGCCAGCAGCTCCTTAGAGGCAGGGCACACCGGGGAGCTGTTTTTT. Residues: CASSSLEAGHTGELFF.

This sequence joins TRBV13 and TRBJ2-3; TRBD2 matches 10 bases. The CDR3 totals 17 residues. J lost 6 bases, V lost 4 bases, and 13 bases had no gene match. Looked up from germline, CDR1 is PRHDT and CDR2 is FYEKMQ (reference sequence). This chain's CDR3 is CASSSWELSGGVDTQYF. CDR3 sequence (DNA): TGTGCCAGCAGCTCCTGGGAGCTGAGCGGGGGGGTGGATACGCAGTATTTT.